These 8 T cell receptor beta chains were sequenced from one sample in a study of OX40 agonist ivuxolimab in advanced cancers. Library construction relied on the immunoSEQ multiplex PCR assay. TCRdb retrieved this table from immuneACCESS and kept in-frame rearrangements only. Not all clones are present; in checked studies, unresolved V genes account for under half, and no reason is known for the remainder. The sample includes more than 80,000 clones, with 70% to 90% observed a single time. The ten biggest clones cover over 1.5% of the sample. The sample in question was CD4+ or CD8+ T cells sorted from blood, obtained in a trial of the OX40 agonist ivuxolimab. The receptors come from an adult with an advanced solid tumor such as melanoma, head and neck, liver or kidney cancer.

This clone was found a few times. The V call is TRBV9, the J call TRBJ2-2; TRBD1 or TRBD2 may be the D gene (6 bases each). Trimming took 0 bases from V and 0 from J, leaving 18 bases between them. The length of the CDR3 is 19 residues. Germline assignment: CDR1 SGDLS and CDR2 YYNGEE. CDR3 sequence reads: CASSVATGVGHSNTGELFF. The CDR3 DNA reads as TGTGCCAGCAGCGTAGCTACGGGGGTGGGACATTCGAACACCGGGGAGCTGTTTTTT.

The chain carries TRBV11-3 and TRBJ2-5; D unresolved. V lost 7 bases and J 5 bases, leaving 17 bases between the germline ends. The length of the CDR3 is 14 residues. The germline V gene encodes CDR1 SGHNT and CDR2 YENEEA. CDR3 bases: TGTGCCAGCACCACCGCCCCCGGGCGGGAGACCCAGTACTTC. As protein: CASTTAPGRETQYF.

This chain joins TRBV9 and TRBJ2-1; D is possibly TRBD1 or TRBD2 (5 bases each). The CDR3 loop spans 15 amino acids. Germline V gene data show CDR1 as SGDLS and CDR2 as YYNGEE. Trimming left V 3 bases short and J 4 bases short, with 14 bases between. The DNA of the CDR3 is TGTGCCAGCAGCGCGACCGGGACCCAGTACAATGAGCAGTTCTTC. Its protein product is CASSATGTQYNEQFF.

DNA of the CDR3: TGTGCCAGCTCGCCGCTATTTGGGCAGGGTAACACTGAAGCTTTCTTT. Translation gives CASSPLFGQGNTEAFF. The chain couples TRBV18 to TRBJ1-1, with D possibly TRBD1 on 5 matching bases. CDR1 KGHSH and CDR2 LQKENI come from the germline V gene. Deletions cut 6 bases from V and 2 bases from J, with 19 bases between. This CDR3 contains 16 residues.

CDR3 sequence: CASSLGQTQETQYF. DNA of the CDR3: TGTGCCAGCAGCCTGGGACAGACACAAGAGACCCAGTACTTC. V gene TRBV5-4 combines with J gene TRBJ2-5, with 7 bases aligning to TRBD1. Germline-derived CDR1 and CDR2 are SGHNT and YYREEE (reference sequence). V shed 4 bases and J 2 bases; nucleotides not matched to a gene: 5. There are 14 residues in the CDR3.

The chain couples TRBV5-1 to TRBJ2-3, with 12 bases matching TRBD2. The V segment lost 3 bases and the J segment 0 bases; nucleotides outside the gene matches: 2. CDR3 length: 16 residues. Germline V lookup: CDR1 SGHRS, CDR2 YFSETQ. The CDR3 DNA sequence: TGCGCCAGCAGCTCAGGACTAGCGGGAAGCACAGATACGCAGTATTTT. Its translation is CASSSGLAGSTDTQYF.

The CDR3 bases are TGTGCCTGGAGCCTGGAAGCGGGAGGCCCCTACGAGCAGTACTTC. As protein: CAWSLEAGGPYEQYF. The J gene is TRBJ2-7, the V gene TRBV30, with TRBD2 matching over 9 bases. CDR3 length: 15 residues. V shed 3 bases, J shed 2 bases, and the junction held 8 bases outside the gene matches. Germline assignment: CDR1 GTSNPN and CDR2 SVGIG (reference sequence).

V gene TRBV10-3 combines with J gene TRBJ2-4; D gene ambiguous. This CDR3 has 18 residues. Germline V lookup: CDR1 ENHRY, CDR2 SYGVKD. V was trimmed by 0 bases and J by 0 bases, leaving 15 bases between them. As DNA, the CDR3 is TGTGCCATCAGTGAGTCCCCGTCGTCTCCGGGAGCCAAAAACATTCAGTACTTC. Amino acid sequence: CAISESPSSPGAKNIQYF.